This TCR beta chain came from a study of cytomegalovirus exposure and HLA in healthy donors. Overall study: The roughly 130 validation repertoires were reported in a later analysis to have been generated on the same platform as the 500 to 700 first-cohort repertoires. Study conclusions and caveats: According to the study, roughly 160 TCR beta chains were cytomegalovirus-associated. The tendency of first-cohort TCR clusters to co-occur in the 110 or so validation repertoires emerged from a later analysis.

Regarding this clone: Its antigen remains unknown.

TCRdb's table, derived via immunoSEQ multiplex PCR, lists solely in-frame clones and lacks some. Seen here are fewer than 120,000 clones, roughly 89% observed once, and the top ten hold under 2%. This CDR3 is built from 17 residues. Trimming took 4 bases from V and 7 from J; bases not matched to a gene: 8. Germline CDR1 is MNHNS and CDR2 is SASEGT. Sequenced sample: PBMCs. This sequence originates from a woman aged 18-29 years in good health and CMV-seronegative. The V and J genes are TRBV6-1 and TRBJ2-1; 15 positions agree with TRBD2. CDR3 nucleotides: TGTGCCAGCAGTGCAAGGACTAGCGGGGGGGCTCGGAATGAGCAGTTCTTC. Protein: CASSARTSGGARNEQFF.